Listed below are T cell receptor beta chains from one sample, sequenced in a study of CD8+ T cells in alopecia areata. Produced via immunoSEQ multiplex PCR; TCRdb's table is partial and in-frame only. The profile shows about 190,000 clones, 45% to 75% of them singletons. The specimen comprised CD4+ T cells sorted from blood, sampled at week 4, from a patient treated with tofacitinib. All receptors derive from a human donor with alopecia areata. Both conserved end residues are trimmed from each CDR3. The D gene is left open where the match is weak.

TRBJ1-1	TRBV5-1	.	ASSLEAGNTEAF
TRBJ2-4	TRBV13	TRBD2	ASSLGGGRNIQY
TRBJ2-6	TRBV5-1	.	ASSLALSSGANVLT
TRBJ2-7	TRBV29-1	TRBD1	SVRQGGLRNEQY
TRBJ2-1	TRBV4-3	TRBD2	ASSQERAGHYNEQF
TRBJ2-5	TRBV29-1	TRBD2	SVEEGLVRNQETQY
TRBJ1-2	TRBV2	.	ASSDGYGYT
TRBJ2-1	TRBV7-9	TRBD2	ASSFVSGANEQF
TRBJ2-3	TRBV5-1	TRBD2	ASSLPSGSADTQY
TRBJ2-5	TRBV29-1	.	SVLRGFQETQY
TRBJ2-7	TRBV5-1	.	ASSLAAEQY
TRBJ2-7	TRBV19	TRBD1	ASSPGSQQGPI
TRBJ2-2	TRBV5-1	.	ASSFRTNTGELF
TRBJ2-3	TRBV28	TRBD2	ASSFSGRTTDTQY
TRBJ1-1	TRBV30	.	AWSPPGRSRAEAF
TRBJ1-3	TRBV6-5	.	ASSDGGASGNTIY
TRBJ1-2	TRBV5-1	.	ASNPIVGGDGYT
TRBJ2-5	TRBV5-4	.	ASSLSTARETQY
TRBJ1-1	TRBV6-5	.	ASIEPGGTEAF
TRBJ1-5	TRBV27	.	ASSSGLGDQPQH
TRBJ1-2	TRBV7-2	.	ASNGLDPLQDYGYT
TRBJ2-7	TRBV29-1	TRBD1	SVSDREVGEQY
TRBJ2-2	TRBV6-5	TRBD1	ASRRTGDTGELF
TRBJ2-6	TRBV5-6	.	ASSLFGEDAGANVLT
TRBJ2-7	TRBV5-4	TRBD1	ASSLSGTGMFYEQY
TRBJ2-3	TRBV7-2	.	ASSSWGQSTDTQY
TRBJ2-7	TRBV7-2	.	ASSYGVVAYEQY
TRBJ2-1	TRBV10-3	.	AISFDRRGFNEQF
TRBJ2-5	TRBV7-2	.	ASSLTGAETQY
TRBJ2-1	TRBV5-1	TRBD2	ASSLEGTSGRGKNNEQF
TRBJ2-7	TRBV5-1	TRBD1	ASSSGTGSYEQY
TRBJ1-2	TRBV30	.	AWTLQGHGYT
TRBJ2-3	TRBV5-1	TRBD1	ASSLQGAGTDTQY
TRBJ2-5	TRBV5-1	.	ASSLTANQETQY
TRBJ2-1	TRBV7-2	TRBD1	ASSGQGLSYNEQF
TRBJ2-2	TRBV28	TRBD2	ASSSPSGKSFTGELF
TRBJ2-4	TRBV29-1	.	SVGGGRNIQY
TRBJ2-5	TRBV5-4	.	ASSRGLQETQY
TRBJ2-4	TRBV7-2	.	ASSLGSQRNIQY
TRBJ2-5	TRBV29-1	.	SVSRGGETQY
TRBJ1-1	TRBV19	.	ASTLTGNTEAF
TRBJ2-5	TRBV5-1	.	ASSLLPGKQETQY
TRBJ2-5	TRBV30	.	AWSAGEETQY
TRBJ2-6	TRBV4-2	.	ASSPRAQGSGANVLT
TRBJ2-1	TRBV29-1	.	SGVGNEQF
TRBJ2-7	TRBV29-1	.	SVDLSGGNEQY
TRBJ1-5	TRBV19	TRBD1	ASSIPTGQLNQPQH
TRBJ2-5	TRBV7-2	.	ASSFLRSGTQY
TRBJ2-7	TRBV7-2	.	ASRGDGYSYEQY
TRBJ1-2	TRBV30	TRBD1	AWSYGTGTYGYT
TRBJ1-1	TRBV7-2	.	ASTTTGDTEAF
TRBJ2-3	TRBV10-3	TRBD2	AIRTSGKGTDTQY
TRBJ1-1	TRBV9	.	ASSLVRGSLTEAF
TRBJ2-7	TRBV5-1	TRBD1	ASSLSPSGTASYEQY
TRBJ1-1	TRBV27	.	ASRSMRRANTEAF
TRBJ2-3	TRBV30	.	AWSVLLASTDTQY
TRBJ1-1	TRBV30	.	AWSGTEAF
TRBJ2-1	TRBV27	TRBD2	ASSFLRGGLAGGLRNEQF
TRBJ2-1	TRBV30	.	AWSWGRSRGEQF